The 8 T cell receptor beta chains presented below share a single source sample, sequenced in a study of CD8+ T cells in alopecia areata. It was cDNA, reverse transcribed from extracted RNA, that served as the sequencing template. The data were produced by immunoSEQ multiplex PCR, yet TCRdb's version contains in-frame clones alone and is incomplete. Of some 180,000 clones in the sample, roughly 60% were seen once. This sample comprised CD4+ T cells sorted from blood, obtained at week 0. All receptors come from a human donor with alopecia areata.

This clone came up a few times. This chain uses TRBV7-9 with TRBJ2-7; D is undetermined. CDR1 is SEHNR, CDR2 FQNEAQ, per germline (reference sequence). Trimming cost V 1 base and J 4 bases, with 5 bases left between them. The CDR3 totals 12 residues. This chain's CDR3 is CASSLVPYEQYF. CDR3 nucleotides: TGTGCCAGCAGCTTAGTTCCGTACGAGCAGTACTTC.

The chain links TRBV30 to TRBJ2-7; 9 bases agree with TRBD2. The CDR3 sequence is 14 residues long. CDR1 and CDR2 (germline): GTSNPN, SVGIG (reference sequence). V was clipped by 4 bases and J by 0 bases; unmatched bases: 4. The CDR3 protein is CAWTRLAASYEQYF. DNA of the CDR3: TGTGCCTGGACCCGACTAGCGGCCTCCTACGAGCAGTACTTC.

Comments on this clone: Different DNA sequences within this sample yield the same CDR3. CDR3 residues: CASSQGLVDTQYF. CDR3 nucleotide sequence: TGTGCCAGCAGCCAAGGCCTAGTAGATACGCAGTATTTT. The V gene is TRBV14, the J gene TRBJ2-3; unclear D gene. The CDR3 consists of 13 residues. V dropped 1 base and J dropped 5 bases, with 7 bases sitting between them. The germline V gene encodes CDR1 SGHDN and CDR2 FVKESK.

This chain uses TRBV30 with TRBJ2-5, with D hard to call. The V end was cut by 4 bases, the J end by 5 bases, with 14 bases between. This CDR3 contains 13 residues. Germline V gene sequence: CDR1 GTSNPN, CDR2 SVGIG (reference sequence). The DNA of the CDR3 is TGTGCCTGGACCCCCCCAGGCTTCGAGACCCAGTACTTC. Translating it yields CAWTPPGFETQYF.

The CDR3 sequence is CASSSPRSSAEAPLHF. The CDR3 DNA follows: TGTGCCAGCAGCTCCCCTAGGAGTTCCGCCGAGGCGCCCCTCCACTTT. J is TRBJ1-6 and V is TRBV5-6; D gene unclear. The V end lost 3 bases, the J end lost 13 bases, and 23 bases lay between the germline ends. Germline V gene lookup returns CDR1 SGHDT and CDR2 YYEEEE. The CDR3 consists of 16 residues.

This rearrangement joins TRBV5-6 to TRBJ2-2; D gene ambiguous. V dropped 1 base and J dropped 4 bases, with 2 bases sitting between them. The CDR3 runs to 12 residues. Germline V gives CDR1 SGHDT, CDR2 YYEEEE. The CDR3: CASSLSTGELFF. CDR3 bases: TGTGCCAGCAGCTTGTCCACCGGGGAGCTGTTTTTT.

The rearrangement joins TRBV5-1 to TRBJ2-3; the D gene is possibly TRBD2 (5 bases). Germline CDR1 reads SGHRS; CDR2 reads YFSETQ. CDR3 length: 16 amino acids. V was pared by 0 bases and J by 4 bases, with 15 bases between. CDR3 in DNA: TGCGCCAGCAGCTTGGTTCCTAGCTTCCCTCCAGATACGCAGTATTTT. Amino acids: CASSLVPSFPPDTQYF. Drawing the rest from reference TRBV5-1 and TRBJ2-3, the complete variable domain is KAGVTQTPRYLIKTRGQQVTLSCSPISGHRSVSWYQQTPGQGLQFLFEYFSETQRNKGNFPGRFSGRQFSNSRSEMNVSTLELGDSALYLCASSLVPSFPPDTQYFGPGTRLTVL.

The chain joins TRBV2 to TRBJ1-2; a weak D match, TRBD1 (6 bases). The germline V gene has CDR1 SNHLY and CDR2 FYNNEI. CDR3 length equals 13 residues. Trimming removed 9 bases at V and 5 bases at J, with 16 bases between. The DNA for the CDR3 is TGTGCCAGTTCCCGGGACAAGAGTTATGGCTACACCTTC. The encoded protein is CASSRDKSYGYTF. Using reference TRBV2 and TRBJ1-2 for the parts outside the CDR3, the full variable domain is EPEVTQTPSHQVTQMGQEVILRCVPISNHLYFYWYRQILGQKVEFLVSFYNNEISEKSEIFDDQFSVERPDGSNFTLKIRSTKLEDSAMYFCASSRDKSYGYTFGSGTRLTVV.